Presented here are 31 T cell receptor beta chains from one specimen sequenced in a study of blood T cell repertoires in COVID-19. The method was immunoSEQ multiplex PCR; TCRdb's version includes in-frame clones alone and lacks a portion of them. Here the sample spans roughly 250,000 clones, approximately 90% being singletons. The sample was PBMCs or T cells enriched from blood (not recorded which). The receptor set was obtained from a woman in her forties with acute COVID-19.

The chain is built from TRBV5-4 and TRBJ2-2; TRBD2 aligns across 9 bases. J lost 9 bases, V lost 4 bases, and 16 bases had no gene match. The length of the CDR3 is 17 residues. Germline CDR1 is SGHNT and CDR2 is YYREEE (reference sequence). The DNA of the CDR3 is TGTGCCAGCAGCCCTAGGAGCGGGGGGACACCGGGCCGGGAGCTGTTTTTT. It codes for CASSPRSGGTPGRELFF.

CDR3 DNA: TGTGCCAGCAGCTTCCCAGGACTAGCGGGAGGTCGCGAGCAGTACTTC. It specifies CASSFPGLAGGREQYF. The chain is built from TRBV7-2 and TRBJ2-7, with TRBD2 matching 14 bases. This CDR3 comprises 16 residues. Trimming cost V 3 bases and J 6 bases; bases outside gene matches: 7. The germline V gene encodes CDR1 SGHTA and CDR2 FQGNSA.

V gene TRBV6-5 combines with J gene TRBJ1-6; 7 bases align to TRBD1. This CDR3 comprises 12 residues. J lost 12 bases, V lost 8 bases, and 7 bases had no gene match. The germline V gene encodes CDR1 MNHEY and CDR2 SVGAGI. CDR3 bases: TGTGCCAGCCTAGGGGGCCCGGGACCCCTCCACTTT. This codes for CASLGGPGPLHF.

The chain carries TRBV6-1 and TRBJ2-7, with D possibly matching TRBD2 (5 bases). Germline V gene lookup returns CDR1 MNHNS and CDR2 SASEGT. CDR3 length: 13 residues. V lost 3 bases to trimming and J lost 5 bases, with 11 bases between them. CDR3 bases: TGTGCCAGCAGTGAGCTGGAGGAAGACGAGCAGTACTTC. It yields the protein CASSELEEDEQYF.

The chain joins TRBV19 to TRBJ1-2, with D uncertain. V was clipped by 3 bases and J by 8 bases, with 13 bases between them. CDR3 length: 13 amino acids. The germline V gene has CDR1 LNHDA and CDR2 SQIVND (reference sequence). CDR3 sequence (DNA): TGTGCCAGTAGTATTGCTGGATCCAGGGGCTACACCTTC. It yields the protein CASSIAGSRGYTF.

V is TRBV6-1 and J is TRBJ2-1, with a tentative D call TRBD2 (7 bases). Between the trimmed V and J ends, which lost 7 bases and 3 bases, there was a span of 16 bases. Germline assignment: CDR1 MNHNS and CDR2 SASEGT. The CDR3 is 15 residues long. The CDR3 sequence: CASTEGGGLYNEQFF. Here the CDR3 DNA reads TGTGCCAGCACCGAGGGGGGGGGCCTCTACAATGAGCAGTTCTTC.

In its sample, this clone was seen once. V and J are TRBV5-1 and TRBJ1-1; weak D call: TRBD1 (6 bases). Per the germline V gene, CDR1 is SGHRS and CDR2 is YFSETQ. V was trimmed by 1 base and J by 4 bases, leaving 11 bases between them. The CDR3 extends over 14 amino acids. CDR3 in amino acids: CASSLLQGSTEAFF. As DNA, the CDR3 is TGCGCCAGCAGCTTGTTACAGGGCAGCACTGAAGCTTTCTTT.

This sequence joins TRBV11-2 and TRBJ1-2; 9 bases line up with TRBD1. The trim removed 4 bases at V and 8 bases at J, leaving 8 bases unmatched. This CDR3 has 14 amino acids. Germline V CDR1 and CDR2: SGHAT, FQNNGV. The CDR3 bases are TGTGCCAGCAGCTCCGACAGGGGGAAATACGGCTACACCTTC. Translated: CASSSDRGKYGYTF.

The chain is built from TRBV27 and TRBJ1-4; the D gene is possibly TRBD1 (5 bases). Trimming left V 8 bases short and J 7 bases short, with 17 bases between. The germline V gene has CDR1 MNHEY and CDR2 SMNVEV (reference sequence). This CDR3 region has 14 residues. The CDR3 region has the DNA TGTGCCAGCTCTTCGAACAGGTGGGGTGAAAAACTGTTTTTT. Amino acid sequence: CASSSNRWGEKLFF.

The chain couples TRBV12-3 or TRBV12-4 to TRBJ1-2; 9 bases align to TRBD1. V trimming: 6 bases; J trimming: 7 bases; junction bases outside the gene matches: 6. The CDR3 covers 13 residues. CDR3 sequence reads: CASRATGGFGYTF. The CDR3 region has the DNA TGTGCCAGCAGGGCGACAGGGGGATTTGGCTACACCTTC.

The chain employs TRBV19 and TRBJ2-7, with 7 bases that match TRBD1. The trim removed 1 base at V and 4 bases at J, leaving 10 bases unmatched. The germline CDR1 and CDR2 sequences are LNHDA and SQIVND (reference sequence). The CDR3 consists of 16 residues. In DNA form, the CDR3 reads TGTGCCAGTAGTATAGGGGCAAGACAGGGTTCTTACGAGCAGTACTTC. The encoded protein is CASSIGARQGSYEQYF.

The chain joins TRBV19 to TRBJ1-2, with unresolved D. Trimming took off 5 bases at V and 13 bases at J, with 17 bases between the two ends. The CDR3 loop spans 12 amino acids. Germline V lookup: CDR1 LNHDA, CDR2 SQIVND (reference sequence). The CDR3 spells CASSSETAVCTF. For the CDR3, the DNA is TGTGCCAGTAGTTCTGAAACAGCGGTCTGCACCTTC.

In DNA, the CDR3 is TGTGCCAGCAGCCAAGACGTTGGAGGGAACACTGAAGCTTTCTTT. Amino acids: CASSQDVGGNTEAFF. The rearrangement uses TRBV4-2 and TRBJ1-1; the D is unclear. The V gene lost 0 bases and the J gene lost 1 base, with 9 bases spanning the gap. The CDR3 contains 15 residues. The germline V gene encodes CDR1 LGHNA and CDR2 YNFKEQ.

The chain links TRBV27 to TRBJ2-5; 9 positions match TRBD2. The CDR3 runs to 15 residues. Germline lookup yields CDR1 MNHEY and CDR2 SMNVEV (reference sequence). With V trimmed by 3 bases and J by 1 base, 3 bases remained unmatched. This CDR3 is CASSFLAGTQETQYF. CDR3 nucleotide sequence: TGTGCCAGCAGTTTCCTAGCGGGGACCCAAGAGACCCAGTACTTC.

The chain uses TRBV7-7 and TRBJ2-5, with 8 bases that match TRBD2. This CDR3 is 14 amino acids long. The junction had 6 bases not matched to a gene; V was cut back by 5 bases and J by 4 bases. Looked up from germline, CDR1 is SSHAT and CDR2 is FNYEAQ (reference sequence). The CDR3 protein is CASSPSGGGETQYF. The DNA for the CDR3 is TGTGCCAGCAGCCCCTCGGGGGGGGGAGAGACCCAGTACTTC.

The chain has TRBV10-1 and TRBJ2-7; D perhaps matches TRBD2 (6 bases). Germline V gives CDR1 WNHNN, CDR2 SYGVQD (reference sequence). The CDR3 is 17 amino acids. The ends were cut back, 0 bases at V and 7 bases at J, with 22 bases in the middle. The CDR3 sequence is CASSESRRERTSREQYF. The CDR3 DNA reads TGCGCCAGCAGTGAGTCGAGACGGGAGCGTACATCGAGGGAGCAGTACTTC.

V gene TRBV29-1 combines with J gene TRBJ1-1; weak D call: TRBD1 (5 bases). This CDR3 comprises 13 residues. Trimming removed 7 bases from V and 0 bases from J, with 12 bases in between. The germline V gene has CDR1 SQVTM and CDR2 ANQGSEA. CDR3 loop: CSASDSMNTEAFF. The CDR3 DNA reads TGCAGCGCAAGCGACAGCATGAACACTGAAGCTTTCTTT. Drawing the rest from reference TRBV29-1 and TRBJ1-1, the complete variable domain is SAVISQKPSRDICQRGTSLTIQCQVDSQVTMMFWYRQQPGQSLTLIATANQGSEATYESGFVIDKFPISRPNLTFSTLTVSNMSPEDSSIYLCSASDSMNTEAFFGQGTRLTVV.

The chain links TRBV7-2 to TRBJ2-7; no firm D call. V was cut by 0 bases and J by 0 bases, with 12 bases left in between. The CDR3 spans 16 residues. Germline assignment: CDR1 SGHTA and CDR2 FQGNSA. The CDR3 DNA reads TGTGCCAGCAGCTTAGCGGTCAGTCTTTTCTCCTACGAGCAGTACTTC. It encodes CASSLAVSLFSYEQYF.

The gene calls are TRBV30 and TRBJ1-5; no clear D. V gave up 0 bases and J gave up 2 bases, with 11 bases separating them. This CDR3 is 15 amino acids long. In germline, CDR1 is GTSNPN, CDR2 SVGIG (reference sequence). The CDR3 DNA sequence: TGTGCCTGGAGTGTTCCCGGGTTTGGCAATCAGCCCCAGCATTTT. Translation gives CAWSVPGFGNQPQHF.

The chain employs TRBV24-1 and TRBJ2-3; 9 bases agree with TRBD2. This CDR3 contains 15 residues. J was trimmed by 4 bases and V by 4 bases; bases with no gene match: 5. CDR1 and CDR2 (germline): KGHDR, SFDVKD. The CDR3 protein is CATSEASGGSDTQYF. The CDR3 region has the DNA TGTGCCACCAGTGAAGCGAGCGGGGGGTCAGATACGCAGTATTTT.

This clone is a singleton in its sample. This sequence joins TRBV6-2 or TRBV6-3 and TRBJ2-6, with 8 positions matching TRBD2. The length of the CDR3 is 17 residues. The ends lost 4 bases at V and 0 bases at J; junction bases unmatched: 5. Germline values: CDR1 MNHEY, CDR2 SVGEGT. The CDR3 DNA follows: TGTGCCAGCAGTTCGGGAGGGAGTAACTCTGGGGCCAACGTCCTGACTTTC. It is translated as CASSSGGSNSGANVLTF.

This clone was observed a handful of times. V usage is TRBV7-6 and J usage is TRBJ1-4; maybe TRBD1 (6 bases). Deletions cut 1 base from V and 3 bases from J, with 15 bases between. This CDR3 has 17 amino acids. The V gene's germline CDR1 is SGHVS and CDR2 FNYEAQ. The CDR3 is CASSLDPQGSPNEKLFF. The DNA of the CDR3 is TGTGCCAGCAGCTTAGATCCACAGGGTAGTCCTAATGAAAAACTGTTTTTT. The full variable domain, in which reference TRBV7-6 and TRBJ1-4 provide the parts outside the CDR3, is GAGVSQSPRYKVTKRGQDVALRCDPISGHVSLYWYRQALGQGPEFLTYFNYEAQQDKSGLPNDRFSAERPEGSISTLTIQRTEQRDSAMYRCASSLDPQGSPNEKLFFGSGTQLSVL.

This rearrangement joins TRBV19 to TRBJ1-5; no definite D call. The V and J ends lost 0 bases and 1 base respectively, with 4 bases between them. There are 14 residues in the CDR3. CDR1 and CDR2 (germline): LNHDA, SQIVND (reference sequence). The CDR3 bases are TGTGCCAGTAGTATAGAGAGGAGCAATCAGCCCCAGCATTTT. Protein sequence: CASSIERSNQPQHF.

The V call is TRBV9, the J call TRBJ2-3; 11 bases are shared with TRBD1. J gave up 13 bases and V 4 bases, and 8 bases lay outside the gene matches. CDR3 length: 13 residues. In germline, CDR1 is SGDLS, CDR2 YYNGEE. CDR3 sequence: CASSTDRDRGKYF. The CDR3 DNA sequence: TGTGCCAGCAGCACCGACCGGGACAGGGGGAAGTATTTT.

In nucleotides, the CDR3 is TGTGCCAGCAGTGTTGGAGCGGGGGGCTCCTACGAGCAGTACTTC. This gives the protein CASSVGAGGSYEQYF. The chain joins TRBV2 to TRBJ2-7, with 9 bases lining up with TRBD2. The J segment lost 0 bases and the V segment lost 4 bases, leaving 4 bases of the junction unmatched. CDR1 is SNHLY and CDR2 is FYNNEI in the germline V gene. CDR3 length: 15 residues.

The rearrangement joins TRBV19 to TRBJ1-2; weak D call: TRBD1 (5 bases). The V gene's germline CDR1 is LNHDA and CDR2 SQIVND (reference sequence). The length of the CDR3 is 13 residues. Trimming stripped 6 bases from V and 7 bases from J, with 15 bases between. CDR3 sequence reads: CASRLTEASGYTF. CDR3 coding DNA: TGTGCCAGTAGGTTGACAGAAGCTTCTGGCTACACCTTC.

The rearrangement joins TRBV7-2 to TRBJ2-3; D possibly corresponds to TRBD2 (6 bases). This CDR3 contains 18 residues. CDR1 is SGHTA and CDR2 is FQGNSA in the germline V gene. The V gene lost 3 bases and the J gene lost 3 bases, with 22 bases spanning the gap. CDR3 bases: TGTGCCAGCAGCTTCTTCGTAAGGCGGGCGACTAGTACAGATACGCAGTATTTT. Protein product: CASSFFVRRATSTDTQYF.

This chain connects TRBV2 to TRBJ1-2; no clear D gene. V lost 4 bases to trimming and J lost 3 bases, with 12 bases between them. The CDR3 sequence is 14 residues long. CDR1 is SNHLY, CDR2 FYNNEI, per germline. CDR3 sequence: CASSVFPRDYGYTF. CDR3 DNA: TGTGCCAGCAGTGTCTTCCCCCGGGACTATGGCTACACCTTC.

This sequence joins TRBV7-2 and TRBJ1-1, with D possibly matching TRBD1 (6 bases). The CDR3 runs to 15 residues. Trimming left V 5 bases short and J 0 bases short, with 13 bases between. The V gene's germline CDR1 is SGHTA and CDR2 FQGNSA. CDR3 sequence reads: CASSTSGQLNTEAFF. The CDR3 nucleotides read TGTGCCAGCAGCACGTCGGGACAATTGAACACTGAAGCTTTCTTT.

The chain is built from TRBV6-1 and TRBJ1-2; TRBD1 might be the D (5 bases). The CDR3 totals 14 residues. The V gene lost 1 base and the J gene lost 4 bases, with 10 bases spanning the gap. Looked up from germline, CDR1 is MNHNS and CDR2 is SASEGT. CDR3 loop: CASSEVARVYGYTF. Written as DNA, the CDR3 is TGTGCCAGCAGTGAAGTTGCCAGGGTCTATGGCTACACCTTC.

This chain uses TRBV12-3 or TRBV12-4 with TRBJ1-3; no definite D call. The CDR3 consists of 12 residues. Between the trimmed V and J ends, which lost 5 bases and 4 bases, there was a span of 6 bases. Here the CDR3 reads CASSPSGNTIYF. Here the CDR3 DNA reads TGTGCCAGCAGTCCTTCCGGAAACACCATATATTTT.